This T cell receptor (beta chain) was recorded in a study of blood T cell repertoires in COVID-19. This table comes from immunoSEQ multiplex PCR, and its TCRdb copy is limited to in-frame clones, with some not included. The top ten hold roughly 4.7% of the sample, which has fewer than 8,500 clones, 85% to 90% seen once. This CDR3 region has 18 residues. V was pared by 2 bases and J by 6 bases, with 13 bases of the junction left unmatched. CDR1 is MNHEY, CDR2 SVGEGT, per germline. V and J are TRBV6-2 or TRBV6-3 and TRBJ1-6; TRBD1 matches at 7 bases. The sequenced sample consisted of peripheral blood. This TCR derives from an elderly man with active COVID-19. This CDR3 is CASSYPSTGTLRNSPLHF. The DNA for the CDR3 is TGTGCCAGCAGTTACCCCTCGACAGGGACCCTACGTAATTCACCCCTCCACTTT.